This T cell receptor (beta chain) was identified in a study of blood T cell repertoires in COVID-19. Study-level information: From the United States, Italy and Spain came samples of acute and convalescent COVID-19.

V lost 1 base, J lost 4 bases, and 7 bases lay in between. Germline lookup yields CDR1 SEHNR and CDR2 FQNEAQ (reference sequence). The CDR3 is 14 residues long. Authors' methods: Reference gene primer amplification yielded estimated nucleated cell counts. Profiled with immunoSEQ multiplex PCR; TCRdb holds only in-frame clones, not every one. The V and J calls and the clone size are those of that table, but D and trimming were determined from the DNA. Among more than 75,000 clones, approximately 90% were seen once, and the ten largest hold roughly 2%. The chain uses TRBV7-9 and TRBJ2-2; D uncertain. Sequenced material: peripheral blood. The source of this sequence is a man aged 50 to 59 with acute or convalescent COVID-19. The CDR3 region has the DNA TGTGCCAGCAGCTTAGATACACGCACCGGGGAGCTGTTTTTT. Translated: CASSLDTRTGELFF. The variable domain in full, with the rest retrieved from reference TRBV7-9 and TRBJ2-2, is DTGVSQNPRHKITKRGQNVTFRCDPISEHNRLYWYRQTLGQGPEFLTYFQNEAQLEKSRLLSDRFSAERPKGSFSTLEIQRTEQGDSAMYLCASSLDTRTGELFFGEGSRLTVL.